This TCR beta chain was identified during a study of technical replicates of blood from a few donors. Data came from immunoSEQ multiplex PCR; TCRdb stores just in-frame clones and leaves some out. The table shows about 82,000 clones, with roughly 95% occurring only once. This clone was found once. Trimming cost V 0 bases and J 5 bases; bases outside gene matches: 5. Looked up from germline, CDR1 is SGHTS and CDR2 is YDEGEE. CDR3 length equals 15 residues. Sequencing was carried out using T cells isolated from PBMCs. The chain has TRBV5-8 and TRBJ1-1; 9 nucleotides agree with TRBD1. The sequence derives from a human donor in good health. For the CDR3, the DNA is TGTGCCAGCAGCTTGGCAGGGGACAGGGCGACTGAAGCTTTCTTT. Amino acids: CASSLAGDRATEAFF.